Presented here are 15 T cell receptor beta chains from one specimen sequenced in a study of CD8+ T cells in alopecia areata. Reverse transcribed after extraction, RNA yielded cDNA as the sequencing template. Clones were sequenced by immunoSEQ multiplex PCR, and TCRdb holds only the in-frame ones, with some missing. The repertoire consists of under 95,000 clones, with around three quarters occurring once and the leading ten covering 17%. The treatment: oral pan-JAK inhibitor, 5-10 mg twice daily. This specimen consisted of CD8+ T cells sorted from blood, obtained around week 42, from a patient treated with tofacitinib. The receptors were sampled from a human donor with alopecia areata.

The CDR3 is CASSLIPRGTGELFF. Written as DNA, the CDR3 is TGTGCCAGCAGCTTAATCCCGCGGGGCACCGGGGAGCTGTTTTTT. The chain uses TRBV11-2 and TRBJ2-2, with a tentative D call TRBD2 (6 bases). Germline V CDR1 and CDR2: SGHAT, FQNNGV. V lost 2 bases, J lost 4 bases, and 11 bases lay in between. The CDR3 has 15 residues. Full variable domain (rest looked up from reference TRBV11-2 and TRBJ2-2): EAGVAQSPRYKIIEKRQSVAFWCNPISGHATLYWYQQILGQGPKLLIQFQNNGVVDDSQLPKDRFSAERLKGVDSTLKIQPAKLEDSAVYLCASSLIPRGTGELFFGEGSRLTVL.

This chain connects TRBV19 to TRBJ2-1; D is perhaps TRBD2 (5 bases). The germline V and J ends were trimmed by 5 bases and 4 bases, with 9 bases remaining between them. This CDR3 contains 13 residues. Germline loops: CDR1 LNHDA, CDR2 SQIVND (reference sequence). The CDR3 loop reads CASSVGLYNEQFF. The CDR3 nucleotides are TGTGCCAGTAGTGTTGGACTTTACAATGAGCAGTTCTTC.

The chain couples TRBV21-1 to TRBJ1-5. TRBV21-1 is designated a pseudogene. This CDR3 has 16 residues. CDR3 bases: TGTGCCAGCACCCCCGGGGACTTTTATAGCAATCAGCCCCAGCATTTT. Protein: CASTPGDFYSNQPQHF.

This clone was picked up one time. The chain recombines TRBV7-8 with TRBJ2-5; 9 nucleotides agree with TRBD1. Trimming cost V 9 bases and J 5 bases; bases outside gene matches: 13. This CDR3 contains 15 residues. Germline V gene data show CDR1 as SGHVS and CDR2 as FQNEAQ. The CDR3 loop is CASRPGTGFAETQYF. The DNA for the CDR3 is TGTGCCAGTCGCCCCGGGACAGGGTTCGCTGAGACCCAGTACTTC.

The chain uses TRBV4-3 and TRBJ1-1; weak D call: TRBD1 (6 bases). This CDR3 comprises 15 residues. CDR1 is LGHNA and CDR2 is YSLEER in the germline V gene. V lost 0 bases to trimming and J lost 6 bases, with 14 bases between them. The CDR3 DNA reads as TGCGCCAGCAGCCAAGACGGCAGGGGATTCCCTGAAGCTTTCTTT. Its translation: CASSQDGRGFPEAFF.

This rearrangement joins TRBV6-6 to TRBJ1-1, with a possible D match to TRBD1 (5 bases). Germline V gene data show CDR1 as MNHNY and CDR2 as SVGAGI (reference sequence). V was clipped by 6 bases and J by 0 bases, with 17 bases between them. The CDR3 has 16 residues. CDR3 nucleotide sequence: TGTGCCAGCAGCTACGATGGGACGGAAATGAACACTGAAGCTTTCTTT. The encoded protein is CASSYDGTEMNTEAFF.

Notes on this clone: Other DNA sequences from this sample encode an identical CDR3 as well. The CDR3 reads CASSLGNTEAFF. The CDR3 DNA is TGTGCCAGTAGCCTGGGTAACACTGAAGCTTTCTTT. This rearrangement joins TRBV19 to TRBJ1-1; no firm D call. V was trimmed by 6 bases and J by 2 bases, leaving 7 bases between them. Germline loops: CDR1 LNHDA, CDR2 SQIVND (reference sequence). The CDR3 totals 12 residues.

The chain links TRBV11-2 to TRBJ2-2; a possible D gene is TRBD2 (6 bases). The CDR3 sequence is 15 residues long. Germline lookup yields CDR1 SGHAT and CDR2 FQNNGV. V lost 2 bases and J 7 bases, leaving 14 bases between the germline ends. The CDR3 sequence is CASSLMGGISGELFF. Written as DNA, the CDR3 is TGTGCCAGCAGCTTAATGGGGGGAATCAGCGGGGAGCTGTTTTTT.

The V and J genes are TRBV6-1 and TRBJ2-5, with D hard to call. V shed 6 bases and J shed 4 bases, with 0 bases lying between them. This CDR3 has 9 amino acids. Per the germline V gene, CDR1 is MNHNS and CDR2 is SASEGT. The CDR3 sequence: CASRETQYF. In DNA form, the CDR3 reads TGTGCCAGCAGAGAGACCCAGTACTTC.

This clone counts as medium-sized. The chain's CDR3 is CASSETGGTDTQYF. DNA for the CDR3: TGTGCCAGCAGTGAGACAGGGGGCACAGATACGCAGTATTTT. The chain combines TRBV6-4 with TRBJ2-3, with TRBD1 identical over 8 bases. V dropped 3 bases and J dropped 1; count of bases not matched to a gene: 0. Germline assignment: CDR1 MRHNA and CDR2 SNTAGT. This CDR3 contains 14 residues.

This clone occurred once. Additional DNA sequences in this sample encode the identical CDR3. The chain links TRBV11-2 to TRBJ2-7, with unresolved D. The V end lost 5 bases, the J end lost 3 bases, and 2 bases lay between the germline ends. CDR3 length: 10 amino acids. CDR1 is SGHAT, CDR2 FQNNGV, per germline. CDR3: CASSDYEQYF. The CDR3 DNA sequence: TGTGCCAGCAGCGACTACGAGCAGTACTTC.

For this clone: The same CDR3 arises from other DNA sequences in this sample as well. The chain combines TRBV7-2 with TRBJ2-7; no clear D. V was cut by 4 bases and J by 2 bases, with 3 bases left in between. The CDR3 has 11 amino acids. Germline V lookup: CDR1 SGHTA, CDR2 FQGNSA. The CDR3 DNA reads as TGTGCCAGCAGCTCAACCTACGAGCAGTACTTC. This gives the protein CASSSTYEQYF.

The gene calls are TRBV5-1 and TRBJ2-3; D gene uncertain. This CDR3 has 16 residues. Germline assignment: CDR1 SGHRS and CDR2 YFSETQ. V gave up 0 bases and J gave up 0 bases, with 11 bases separating them. In nucleotides, the CDR3 is TGCGCCAGCAGCTTGGAGGTCGGACGGAGCACAGATACGCAGTATTTT. It encodes CASSLEVGRSTDTQYF.

The chain links TRBV9 to TRBJ2-1; D not resolved. Germline-derived CDR1 and CDR2 are SGDLS and YYNGEE. Trimming stripped 0 bases from V and 6 bases from J, with 7 bases between. CDR3 length equals 13 residues. DNA of the CDR3: TGTGCCAGCAGCGTAGGCTCCCGCAATGAGCAGTTCTTC. Its protein is CASSVGSRNEQFF.

The chain has TRBV30 and TRBJ1-5; TRBD1 might be the D (6 bases). V was shortened by 3 bases and J by 7 bases, with 13 bases between the two germline ends. The germline CDR1 and CDR2 sequences are GTSNPN and SVGIG (reference sequence). The CDR3 is 13 amino acids. The CDR3 DNA reads as TGTGCCTGGAGCTCGACAGGCGGGCAGCCCCAGCATTTT. It codes for CAWSSTGGQPQHF.